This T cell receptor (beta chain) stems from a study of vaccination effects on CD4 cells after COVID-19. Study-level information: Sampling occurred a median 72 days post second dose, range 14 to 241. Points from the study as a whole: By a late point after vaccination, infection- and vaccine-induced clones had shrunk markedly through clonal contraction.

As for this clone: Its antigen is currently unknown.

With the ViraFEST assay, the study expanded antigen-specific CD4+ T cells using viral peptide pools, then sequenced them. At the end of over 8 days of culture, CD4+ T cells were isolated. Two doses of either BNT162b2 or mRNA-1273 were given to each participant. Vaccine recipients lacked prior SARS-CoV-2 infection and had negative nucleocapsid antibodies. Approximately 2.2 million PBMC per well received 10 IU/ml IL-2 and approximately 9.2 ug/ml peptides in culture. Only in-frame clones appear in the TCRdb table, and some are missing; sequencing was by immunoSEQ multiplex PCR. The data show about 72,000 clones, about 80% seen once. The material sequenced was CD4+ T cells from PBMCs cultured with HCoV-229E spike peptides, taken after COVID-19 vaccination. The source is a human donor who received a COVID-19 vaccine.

The CDR3 here is CASPGTALTDTQYF. CDR3 DNA: TGTGCCAGCCCGGGGACGGCACTCACAGATACGCAGTATTTT. The chain combines TRBV5-8 with TRBJ2-3; D may be TRBD1 or TRBD2 (5 bases each). CDR3 length: 14 amino acids. V shed 7 bases and J shed 2 bases, with 14 bases lying between them. CDR1 and CDR2 from the germline V gene are SGHTS and YDEGEE.